A selection of T cell receptor beta chains follows, all from one sample in a study of cytomegalovirus exposure and HLA in healthy donors. TCRdb keeps only in-frame clones here, not all; method: immunoSEQ multiplex PCR. This sample has 90,000 to 140,000 clones, with over 12% found just once. The specimen sequenced was PBMCs. Receptors were obtained from a female donor in good health and CMV-seronegative. Both conserved end residues are part of each CDR3. A D gene is named only where the DNA matches it firmly. Clone size is shown for a subset of rows, as once, few, many or a class of expanded clone.

d_call: TRBD1
v_call: TRBV5-1
j_call: TRBJ2-5
clone_size: few
cdr3_nt: TGCGCCAGCAGTGAGACAGGGAAAGAGACCCAGTACTTC
cdr3_aa: CASSETGKETQYF

d_call: .
v_call: TRBV5-1
j_call: TRBJ2-7
clone_size: .
cdr3_nt: TGCGCCAGCAGCGGCCAGAGGCTGGAGTACGAGCAGTACTTC
cdr3_aa: CASSGQRLEYEQYF

d_call: TRBD1
v_call: TRBV13
j_call: TRBJ1-1
clone_size: few
cdr3_nt: TGTGCCAGCCGGGGACAGGGTGGCACTGAAGCTTTCTTT
cdr3_aa: CASRGQGGTEAFF

d_call: TRBD2
v_call: TRBV7-2
j_call: TRBJ2-1
clone_size: few
cdr3_nt: TGTGCCAGCAGCCCGGGAGGGCCTATCTATGAGCAGTTCTTC
cdr3_aa: CASSPGGPIYEQFF

d_call: .
v_call: TRBV15
j_call: TRBJ2-7
clone_size: .
cdr3_nt: TGTGCCACCAGCCACGGGAGACAGGGAGGCGAGCAGTACTTC
cdr3_aa: CATSHGRQGGEQYF

d_call: .
v_call: TRBV27
j_call: TRBJ2-7
clone_size: few
cdr3_nt: TGTGCCTCCCGGACAACTGCCTACGAGCAGTACTTC
cdr3_aa: CASRTTAYEQYF

d_call: .
v_call: TRBV7-2
j_call: TRBJ2-5
clone_size: .
cdr3_nt: TGTGCCAGCAGCTCAACGGAGGGGACCCAGTACTTC
cdr3_aa: CASSSTEGTQYF

d_call: .
v_call: TRBV6-5
j_call: TRBJ1-4
clone_size: few
cdr3_nt: TGTGCCAGCAGAGCCGGGACAAATAATGAAAAACTGTTTTTT
cdr3_aa: CASRAGTNNEKLFF

d_call: .
v_call: TRBV5-6
j_call: TRBJ1-3
clone_size: .
cdr3_nt: TGTGCCAGCAGCTTGTCTGGCGGAGGTTTCTCTGGAAACACCATATATTTT
cdr3_aa: CASSLSGGGFSGNTIYF

d_call: .
v_call: TRBV9
j_call: TRBJ1-2
clone_size: few
cdr3_nt: TGTGCCAGCAGCGTAGCCCAGTATGGCTACACCTTC
cdr3_aa: CASSVAQYGYTF

d_call: .
v_call: TRBV9
j_call: TRBJ2-1
clone_size: few
cdr3_nt: TGTGCCAGCAGCCGAGCATTCTCCTACAATGAGCAGTTCTTC
cdr3_aa: CASSRAFSYNEQFF

d_call: TRBD2
v_call: TRBV7-9
j_call: TRBJ2-5
clone_size: .
cdr3_nt: TGTGCCAGCAGCTTCCCCCTTAGCGGGGGGGCCAGAGAGACCCAGTACTTC
cdr3_aa: CASSFPLSGGARETQYF

d_call: TRBD1
v_call: TRBV19
j_call: TRBJ2-4
clone_size: .
cdr3_nt: TGTGCCAGTAGTACCGACAGGGGGTTCGGAAACATTCAGTACTTC
cdr3_aa: CASSTDRGFGNIQYF

d_call: .
v_call: TRBV10-3
j_call: TRBJ2-1
clone_size: .
cdr3_nt: TGTGCCATCAGTCGGGACTCATCTACCTACAATGAGCAGTTCTTC
cdr3_aa: CAISRDSSTYNEQFF

d_call: .
v_call: TRBV28
j_call: TRBJ2-5
clone_size: .
cdr3_nt: TGTGCCAGCAGTTTGGAGCAGACCCAGTACTTC
cdr3_aa: CASSLEQTQYF

d_call: .
v_call: TRBV19
j_call: TRBJ2-1
clone_size: .
cdr3_nt: TGTGCCAGTAGTCCCGCCCGGGACTCATACACCAATGAGCAGTTCTTC
cdr3_aa: CASSPARDSYTNEQFF